These 5 T cell receptor beta chains were all obtained from the same sample, sequenced in a study of OX40 agonist ivuxolimab in advanced cancers. The table came from immunoSEQ multiplex PCR; TCRdb's copy has only in-frame clones and leaves some out. The sample lists roughly 100,000 clones; 93% were seen once. The sequenced sample was CD4+ or CD8+ T cells sorted from blood, obtained in a trial of the OX40 agonist ivuxolimab. The origin of the receptors is an adult with an advanced solid tumor such as melanoma, head and neck, liver or kidney cancer.

This chain links TRBV6-5 with TRBJ1-5; 7 bases map to TRBD1. J lost 6 bases, V lost 4 bases, and 12 bases had no gene match. CDR1 MNHEY and CDR2 SVGAGI come from the germline V gene. The CDR3 covers 16 residues. CDR3 loop: CASSSSDRATSQPQHF. CDR3 in DNA: TGTGCCAGCAGTTCTTCCGACAGGGCGACCTCTCAGCCCCAGCATTTT.

The chain is built from TRBV10-3 and TRBJ1-1, with D hard to call. Between the trimmed V and J ends, which lost 9 bases and 5 bases, there was a span of 10 bases. Per the germline V gene, CDR1 is ENHRY and CDR2 is SYGVKD. The CDR3 has 11 amino acids. The CDR3 bases are TGTGCCATGTCCACGGGGACTGAAGCTTTCTTT. Translating it yields CAMSTGTEAFF.

This chain joins TRBV5-4 and TRBJ1-2, with TRBD1 matching 8 bases. The germline gives CDR1 SGHNT, CDR2 YYREEE (reference sequence). The CDR3 is made up of 16 amino acids. V was clipped by 4 bases and J by 3 bases; unmatched bases: 11. CDR3 loop: CASSPDMTGDHYGYTF. The CDR3 DNA reads as TGTGCCAGCAGCCCAGACATGACAGGGGACCACTATGGCTACACCTTC.

This chain links TRBV30 with TRBJ2-2, with D maybe TRBD1 (5 bases). The CDR3 length is 13 residues. V lost 3 bases to trimming and J lost 4 bases, with 9 bases between them. Germline CDR1 reads GTSNPN; CDR2 reads SVGIG (reference sequence). CDR3 bases: TGTGCCTGGAGGGGGCGTACCACCGGGGAGCTGTTTTTT. As protein: CAWRGRTTGELFF. Together with reference TRBV30 and TRBJ2-2, the CDR3 gives the full variable domain: SQTIHQWPATLVQPVGSPLSLECTVEGTSNPNLYWYRQAAGRGLQLLFYSVGIGQISSEVPQNLSASRPQDRQFILSSKKLLLSDSGFYLCAWRGRTTGELFFGEGSRLTVL.

The V and J genes are TRBV19 and TRBJ2-1, with D perhaps TRBD2 (5 bases). Germline CDR1 LNHDA, CDR2 SQIVND (reference sequence). The CDR3 is made up of 14 amino acids. V lost 3 bases, J lost 7 bases, and 13 bases lay in between. CDR3 sequence reads: CASSIDTRENEQFF. CDR3 sequence (DNA): TGTGCCAGTAGTATTGATACTCGGGAAAATGAGCAGTTCTTC.